These T cell receptor beta chains were read from a single sample in a study of identical twins. TCRdb used MiXCR to reprocess the 5' RACE reads, holding one entry per CDR3 protein. This table holds 500,000 to 700,000 distinct CDR3 sequences, about 7% found once. This sample also appeared in a second study, on yellow fever vaccine responses in identical twins.

Material for sequencing was PBMCs. The receptor set was obtained from a young woman in good health. The CDR3 runs from the conserved cysteine through the conserved F or W. The D gene is left open where the match is weak. Only some rows state a clone size, as once, few, many or a class for expanded clones.

size	D	V	length	J	CDR3	DNA
many	NA	TRBV27	14	TRBJ1-6	CASSSGSYNSPLHF	TGTGCCAGCAGTTCTGGCTCCTATAATTCACCCCTCCACTTT
NA	TRBD2	TRBV7-3	18	TRBJ2-3	CTSSLKRGGISSTDTQYF	TGTACCAGCAGCCTAAAGCGGGGGGGAATATCTAGCACAGATACGCAGTATTTT
few	TRBD2	TRBV27	16	TRBJ2-1	CASRQTSSGRVYEQFF	TGTGCCAGCAGACAAACTAGTAGCGGGAGGGTATATGAGCAGTTCTTC
NA	NA	TRBV20-1	17	TRBJ2-3	CSAEGTPGQPSTDTQYF	TGCAGTGCTGAGGGGACCCCGGGACAACCGAGCACAGATACGCAGTATTTT
NA	TRBD2	TRBV24-1	18	TRBJ2-3	CATSDSPSGRIVEDTQYF	TGTGCCACCAGTGATTCCCCTAGCGGGAGGATTGTTGAAGATACGCAGTATTTT
NA	TRBD1	TRBV24-1	16	TRBJ2-5	CATSERYGTAQETQYF	TGTGCCACCAGTGAAAGATATGGGACAGCCCAAGAGACCCAGTACTTC
NA	TRBD1	TRBV28	14	TRBJ1-1	CASSFDRENTEAFF	TGTGCCAGCAGTTTCGACAGGGAGAACACTGAAGCTTTCTTT
NA	TRBD1	TRBV7-9	15	TRBJ1-5	CASSPGTGQNQPQHF	TGTGCCAGCAGCCCAGGGACGGGACAGAATCAGCCCCAGCATTTT
NA	NA	TRBV12-3/TRBV12-4	16	TRBJ2-2	CASSGPWDTDTGELFF	TGTGCCAGCAGCGGACCGTGGGACACAGACACCGGGGAGCTGTTTTTT
many	TRBD1	TRBV29-1	13	TRBJ2-2	CSARTGKTGELFF	TGCAGCGCCAGGACAGGGAAGACCGGGGAGCTGTTTTTT
many	NA	TRBV20-1	16	TRBJ2-3	CSARDPRAISTDTQYF	TGCAGTGCTAGAGATCCTAGGGCCATTAGCACAGATACGCAGTATTTT
many	TRBD1	TRBV29-1	16	TRBJ2-2	CSVGLGQAANTGELFF	TGCAGCGTTGGGTTGGGACAGGCCGCGAACACCGGGGAGCTGTTTTTT
many	TRBD1	TRBV12-3/TRBV12-4	12	TRBJ1-2	CASRWTGYGYTF	TGTGCCAGCAGGTGGACAGGGTATGGCTACACCTTC
few	TRBD1	TRBV7-9	16	TRBJ2-3	CASREEGFRGTDTQYF	TGTGCCAGCAGGGAAGAAGGATTCAGGGGGACAGATACGCAGTATTTT
many	NA	TRBV7-9	12	TRBJ1-1	CASSPQVAEAFF	TGTGCCAGCAGCCCTCAGGTCGCTGAAGCTTTCTTT
many	NA	TRBV4-2	16	TRBJ2-1	CASSPRLELGFNEQFF	TGTGCCAGCAGCCCCAGACTAGAATTAGGATTCAATGAGCAGTTCTTC
many	NA	TRBV5-1	16	TRBJ1-1	CASSLGRGVLNTEAFF	TGCGCCAGCAGCTTGGGTAGGGGTGTATTGAACACTGAAGCTTTCTTT
many	TRBD2	TRBV4-1	15	TRBJ2-7	CASSQVAGELHEQYF	TGCGCCAGCAGCCAAGTGGCGGGAGAATTGCACGAGCAGTACTTC
many	TRBD2	TRBV12-3/TRBV12-4	19	TRBJ2-1	CASSFVVAGGPLRNNEQFF	TGTGCCAGCAGTTTCGTGGTAGCGGGAGGTCCGCTAAGAAACAATGAGCAGTTCTTC
few	NA	TRBV28	13	TRBJ1-1	CASSQSAPGEAFF	TGTGCCAGCAGTCAATCAGCGCCAGGGGAAGCTTTCTTT
few	TRBD1	TRBV5-1	17	TRBJ2-2	CASSLSTRGPMTGELFF	TGCGCCAGCAGCCTATCCACCAGGGGGCCTATGACCGGGGAGCTGTTTTTT
NA	NA	TRBV24-1	17	TRBJ2-3	CATSDPVVRGGPDTQYF	TGTGCCACCAGTGACCCCGTGGTAAGGGGGGGACCAGATACGCAGTATTTT
few	NA	TRBV14	13	TRBJ2-1	CASSHWERHEQFF	TGTGCCAGCAGCCACTGGGAGCGCCATGAGCAGTTCTTC
many	TRBD2	TRBV20-1	14	TRBJ2-5	CSARSGGSQETQYF	TGCAGTGCTAGAAGCGGGGGGTCCCAAGAGACCCAGTACTTC
NA	TRBD2	TRBV20-1	16	TRBJ2-1	CSARVPSAGVTNEQFF	TGCAGTGCTAGAGTCCCTTCAGCGGGAGTTACAAATGAGCAGTTCTTC
few	NA	TRBV20-1	13	TRBJ2-2	CSARDPGPGELFF	TGCAGCGCTCGGGACCCTGGCCCCGGGGAGCTGTTTTTT
many	NA	TRBV24-1	16	TRBJ1-5	CATTGTFPTGNQPQHF	TGTGCCACCACGGGGACATTTCCGACGGGCAATCAGCCCCAGCATTTT
few	TRBD2	TRBV6-5	15	TRBJ2-1	CASSYASGTANEQFF	TGTGCCAGCAGTTACGCTAGCGGGACGGCCAATGAGCAGTTCTTC
many	TRBD1	TRBV28	14	TRBJ1-6	CASSSTGGRSPLHF	TGTGCCAGCAGTTCTACAGGGGGCAGGTCACCCCTCCACTTT
few	TRBD2	TRBV7-7	16	TRBJ2-1	CASSLSRGGPLNEQFF	TGTGCCAGCAGCTTATCGCGGGGAGGGCCCTTGAATGAGCAGTTCTTC
many	NA	TRBV27	14	TRBJ1-1	CASSFGVGTTEAFF	TGTGCCAGCAGTTTCGGGGTGGGTACCACTGAAGCTTTCTTT
many	TRBD1	TRBV10-3	14	TRBJ1-1	CAIRGRTGGTEAFF	TGTGCCATCAGGGGGAGGACAGGGGGCACTGAAGCTTTCTTT
many	NA	TRBV10-3	13	TRBJ1-1	CAICPQLDTEAFF	TGTGCCATCTGCCCGCAGTTGGACACTGAAGCTTTCTTT
few	NA	TRBV5-6	15	TRBJ2-5	CASSPSVGSQETQYF	TGTGCCAGCAGCCCTAGTGTCGGCTCCCAAGAGACCCAGTACTTC
many	NA	TRBV12-3/TRBV12-4	12	TRBJ2-3	CASSFRTDTQYF	TGCGCCAGCAGCTTCCGCACAGATACGCAGTATTTT
NA	NA	TRBV2	15	TRBJ1-2	CASSDQSSANYGYTF	TGTGCCAGCAGTGATCAGTCGTCCGCTAACTATGGCTACACCTTC
many	NA	TRBV6-1	8	TRBJ1-2	CASSGGNF	TGTGCCAGCAGTGGGGGGAACTTC
few	TRBD2	TRBV29-1	14	TRBJ2-7	CSVAGTSGRDEQYF	TGCAGCGTCGCCGGGACTAGCGGGAGGGACGAGCAGTACTTC
NA	NA	TRBV29-1	15	TRBJ2-1	CSVVVGLNSYNEQFF	TGCAGCGTTGTAGTCGGGCTCAACTCCTACAATGAGCAGTTCTTC
many	TRBD1	TRBV5-1	14	TRBJ2-2	CASSTGQGAGELFF	TGCGCCAGCAGCACGGGACAGGGGGCCGGGGAGCTGTTTTTT
NA	TRBD1	TRBV2	16	TRBJ1-5	CASSEWWTGGNQPQHF	TGTGCCAGCAGTGAGTGGTGGACAGGGGGAAATCAGCCCCAGCATTTT
few	TRBD1	TRBV27	15	TRBJ2-3	CASSLWGQTTDTQYF	TGTGCCAGCAGTTTATGGGGACAGACCACAGATACGCAGTATTTT
few	TRBD2	TRBV5-1	16	TRBJ2-3	CASSLEGSSGGHTQYF	TGCGCCAGCAGCTTGGAGGGGTCTAGCGGGGGACATACGCAGTATTTT
NA	NA	TRBV29-1	12	TRBJ1-1	CSVPTGNTEAFF	TGCAGCGTACCGACAGGTAACACTGAAGCTTTCTTT
few	NA	TRBV7-9	13	TRBJ1-1	CASSPFRGGEAFF	TGTGCCAGCAGCCCGTTTAGGGGGGGTGAAGCTTTCTTT
few	NA	TRBV29-1	13	TRBJ1-1	CSARAGGVTEAFF	TGCAGCGCCCGAGCGGGGGGGGTCACTGAAGCTTTCTTT
NA	NA	TRBV27	15	TRBJ2-1	CASSFWAGEYNEQFF	TGTGCCAGCAGTTTTTGGGCAGGCGAGTACAATGAGCAGTTCTTC
few	NA	TRBV27	15	TRBJ2-1	CASSLAAGRDNEQFF	TGTGCCAGCAGTTTAGCGGCGGGGCGGGACAATGAGCAGTTCTTC
NA	TRBD1	TRBV12-3/TRBV12-4	14	TRBJ2-5	CASSRGQDAQTQYF	TGTGCCAGCAGCCGGGGACAGGACGCGCAGACCCAGTACTTC
few	TRBD2	TRBV7-2	15	TRBJ2-2	CASSVSGGNTGELFF	TGTGCCAGCAGCGTCAGCGGGGGGAACACCGGGGAGCTGTTTTTT
many	NA	TRBV6-1	15	TRBJ2-1	CASSHSEGAYNEQFF	TGTGCCAGCAGTCATAGCGAGGGCGCCTACAATGAGCAGTTCTTC